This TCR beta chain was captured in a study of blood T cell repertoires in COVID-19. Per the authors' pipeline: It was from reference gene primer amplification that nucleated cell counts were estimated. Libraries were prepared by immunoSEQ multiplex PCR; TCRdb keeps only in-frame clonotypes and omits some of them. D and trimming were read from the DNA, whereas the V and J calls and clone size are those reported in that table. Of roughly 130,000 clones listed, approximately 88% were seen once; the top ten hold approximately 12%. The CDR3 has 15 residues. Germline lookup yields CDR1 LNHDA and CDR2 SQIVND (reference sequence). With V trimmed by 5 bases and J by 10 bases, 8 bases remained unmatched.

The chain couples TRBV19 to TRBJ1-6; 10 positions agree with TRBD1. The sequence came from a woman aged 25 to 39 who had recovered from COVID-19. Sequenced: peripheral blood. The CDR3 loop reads CASSLRQGASSPLHF. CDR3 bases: TGTGCCAGTAGTCTCAGACAGGGGGCGAGCTCACCCCTCCACTTT.